A single count supports the clone carrying this T cell receptor beta chain. Antigen: not known. This may stem from a read error, because a much larger clone lies one nucleotide away. Stated time point: patch test 1, 2 weeks after DPC sensitization. Treatment given: therapeutic diphenylcyclopropenone sensitization with weekly scalp DPC. The data were taken from a study of human T cells and chemical hapten exposure. Whole-study results and caveats: Sensitization with DPC brought no change to TCRs above 1 in 1000 in frequency.

The CDR3 runs to 16 residues. Germline V gene lookup returns CDR1 SGHNT and CDR2 YYREEE (reference sequence). In TCRdb, the RACE reads were re-called with MiXCR into one record per CDR3 protein. The sample lists approximately 400,000 distinct CDR3 sequences; more than 4.5% were seen once. Sequences were derived from whole blood, sampled in connection with sensitization to the hapten diphenylcyclopropenone (DPC). The chain is built from TRBV5-4 and TRBJ2-6; D unclear. This sequence was found in a woman aged 50 to 60 with alopecia areata. Some clones in this sample may be carry-over from other donors' samples. The CDR3 loop is CASSFNGPSVANVLTF. The CDR3 DNA is TGTGCCAGCAGCTTCAACGGACCCTCTGTGGCCAACGTCCTGACTTTC.